This is a list of T cell receptor beta chains from one sample in a study of T cells in Graves' hyperthyroidism and ophthalmopathy. One entry per CDR3 protein results from TCRdb running MiXCR on the multiplex PCR reads. This repertoire shows roughly 420,000 distinct CDR3 sequences, roughly 13% found once; its top ten account for around 5.3%. The sequencing input was blood. The receptors derive from a woman younger than 30 with Graves' hyperthyroidism. Each CDR3 is given with its conserved first and last residue. A D gene is named only where the DNA matches it firmly. The listing skips clone size in some rows; elsewhere it reads once, few, many or a size class.

j_call,clone_size,v_call,d_call,cdr3_aa,cdr3_nt
TRBJ2-1,many,TRBV6-1,TRBD1,CASSKRDREDEQFF,TGTGCCAGCAGTAAGCGGGACAGGGAAGATGAGCAGTTCTTC
TRBJ2-3,NA,TRBV6-1,NA,CASSDKGSDTQYF,TGTGCCAGCAGCGACAAAGGGTCAGATACGCAGTATTTT
TRBJ2-2,few,TRBV6-1,NA,CASTSGTGSNTGELFF,TGTGCCAGCACTAGCGGGACAGGATCGAACACCGGGGAGCTGTTTTTT
TRBJ1-5,few,TRBV2,NA,CVSSVDGLNNQPQHF,TGTGTCAGCAGTGTGGATGGACTGAACAATCAGCCCCAGCATTTT
TRBJ2-1,many,TRBV20-1,TRBD2,CSATTSGSLNEQFF,TGCAGTGCTACGACTAGCGGGAGCCTCAATGAGCAGTTCTTC
TRBJ2-5,many,TRBV10-3,NA,CAIGGGETQYF,TGTGCCATCGGAGGGGGAGAGACCCAGTACTTC
TRBJ2-1,many,TRBV9,NA,CASSVAEWVNEQFF,TGTGCCAGCAGCGTAGCTGAATGGGTCAATGAGCAGTTCTTC
TRBJ2-1,many,TRBV7-3,NA,CASSRMGRTDSSYNEQFF,TGTGCCAGCAGCCGGATGGGGCGGACGGATAGCTCCTACAATGAGCAGTTCTTC
TRBJ2-1,many,TRBV11-2,TRBD2,CASSSSLASGDFYNEQFF,TGTGCCAGCAGCTCCAGCTTGGCTAGCGGGGATTTTTACAATGAGCAGTTCTTC
TRBJ2-1,NA,TRBV19,NA,CASSIRGSGASGYNEQFF,TGTGCCAGTAGTATAAGGGGGTCAGGGGCTAGCGGCTACAATGAGCAGTTCTTC
TRBJ2-2,NA,TRBV7-8,TRBD2,CASSGASSGTGELFF,TGTGCCAGCAGCGGCGCCTCTAGCGGTACCGGGGAGCTGTTTTTT
TRBJ1-2,many,TRBV28,NA,CASSFQTYGYTF,TGTGCCAGCAGTTTCCAGACCTATGGCTACACCTTC
TRBJ2-1,many,TRBV5-6,NA,CASSYRTNHRNEQFF,TGTGCCAGCAGCTATCGGACTAATCACCGCAATGAGCAGTTCTTC
TRBJ2-3,few,TRBV19,NA,CASNGAKPTDTQYF,TGTGCCAGTAATGGTGCAAAACCCACAGATACGCAGTATTTT
TRBJ2-7,many,TRBV20-1,TRBD1,CSADARDRRYEQYF,TGCAGTGCTGACGCCCGGGACAGAAGATACGAGCAGTACTTC
TRBJ2-2,NA,TRBV20-1,NA,CITGGPGELFF,TGCATCACCGGAGGTCCCGGGGAGCTGTTTTTT
TRBJ1-1,many,TRBV13,NA,CASSRREGGTEAFF,TGTGCCAGCAGTCGCAGGGAAGGGGGCACTGAAGCTTTCTTT
TRBJ1-5,NA,TRBV28,TRBD1,CASSLIDRGRDQPQHF,TGTGCCAGCAGTTTAATTGACAGGGGGCGCGATCAGCCCCAGCATTTT
TRBJ1-1,many,TRBV12-3/TRBV12-4,NA,CASSSTGPRWTEAFF,TGTGCCAGCAGTTCAACAGGGCCCCGGTGGACTGAAGCTTTCTTT
TRBJ1-5,many,TRBV20-1,NA,CSASPTGGGPYSNQPQHF,TGCAGTGCTAGCCCCACGGGGGGCGGACCTTATAGCAATCAGCCCCAGCATTTT
TRBJ2-1,few,TRBV4-2,TRBD2,CASSQDGLAGGNEQFF,TGTGCCAGCAGCCAGGACGGACTAGCGGGAGGTAATGAGCAGTTCTTC
TRBJ2-5,many,TRBV28,TRBD2,CASSLSLAGTVQETQYF,TGTGCCAGCAGTCTTTCACTAGCGGGAACGGTACAAGAGACCCAGTACTTC
TRBJ2-5,many,TRBV11-1,NA,CASSSLTDQETQYF,TGTGCCAGCAGCAGCCTGACAGACCAAGAGACCCAGTACTTC
TRBJ2-3,many,TRBV7-9,NA,CASSPLGSVSTDTQYF,TGTGCCAGCAGCCCCCTGGGTAGCGTCAGCACAGATACGCAGTATTTT
TRBJ2-1,many,TRBV20-1,NA,CSASGPNNEQFF,TGCAGTGCTAGCGGGCCTAACAATGAGCAGTTCTTC
TRBJ2-7,many,TRBV5-6,TRBD1,CASSRGGLASYEQYF,TGTGCCAGCAGCCGAGGGGGCTTGGCCTCCTACGAGCAGTACTTC
TRBJ2-1,many,TRBV30,NA,CAWSRDWGSSYNEQFF,TGTGCCTGGAGCCGGGACTGGGGTAGCTCCTACAATGAGCAGTTCTTC
TRBJ2-1,NA,TRBV7-3,NA,CASSPNLATSYNEQFF,TGTGCCAGCAGCCCTAATCTAGCAACCTCCTACAATGAGCAGTTCTTC